This TCR beta chain is from a study of T cells in women clearing cervical HPV infection. Study at large: For cases, blood was sampled a median about 140 days after lesion detection, interquartile range 90 to 200 days. With HLA typing for only a few women, HLA confounding remains possible. Whole-study findings and limits: CIN3+ cases had significantly higher TCR richness than controls; evenness did not differ. Cases carried less TRBV6-7 than controls: roughly 0.12% versus 0.17%.

Sequencing used immunoSEQ multiplex PCR; TCRdb keeps in-frame clones, though not all of them. Its clone listing holds about 30,000 clones. On this clone: The antigen is unknown. The read ends 3 residues before the CDR3 terminus; that terminus is restored from the germline J gene.

Germline values: CDR1 SEHNR, CDR2 FQNEAQ (reference sequence). Unmatched junction bases numbered 11, after V lost 7 bases and J lost 5 bases. The CDR3 is 15 residues long. The rearrangement joins TRBV7-9 to TRBJ2-5; 9 bases are a match to TRBD2. This TCR came from a woman aged 18 to 75 with a cervical HPV16 infection that either progressed to CIN3+ or cleared (not recorded which). Sequencing was performed on blood buffy coat. The CDR3 sequence: CASNPGTSGLETQYF. The covered CDR3 bases are TGTGCCAGCAACCCAGGCACTAGCGGGTTGGAGACC.